Listed below are T cell receptor beta chains from one sample, sequenced in a study of T cell repertoires in aging, cancer and after chemotherapy. TCRdb reprocessed the multiplex PCR reads with MiXCR, giving one entry per CDR3 protein. This sample carries some 6,700 distinct CDR3 sequences, 53% of them seen once, and the ten largest clones take 1.5% to 2%. Sequencing used blood. These TCRs come from a human donor with a solid tumor. The CDR3 runs from the conserved cysteine through the conserved F or W. The D gene is left open where the match is weak. Not all rows give a size; the values are once, few, many and, for expanded clones, a class.

DNA: TGTGCCAGCAGCTTAGCTCTGGGGGGGCCCGAGTCGCCGCAGTACTTC
CDR3: CASSLALGGPESPQYF
V: TRBV7-9
size: NA
D: NA
J: TRBJ2-7

DNA: TGTGCCAGCAGTTACTCTTTTAGCCATTCAAGAAATGAGCAGTTCTTC
CDR3: CASSYSFSHSRNEQFF
V: TRBV6-5
size: once
D: NA
J: TRBJ2-1

DNA: TGCAGCGTTCACGGCGTTAGCGAGAACAATGAGCAGTTCTTC
CDR3: CSVHGVSENNEQFF
V: TRBV29-1
size: few
D: NA
J: TRBJ2-1

DNA: TGCGCCAGCAGCCAAGAGCTAGCGGGGACCTACGAGCAGTACTTC
CDR3: CASSQELAGTYEQYF
V: TRBV4-1
size: few
D: TRBD2
J: TRBJ2-7

DNA: TGTGCCAGCAGCCGCCGGGACGTAAAAAGGAATGAAAAACTGTTTTTT
CDR3: CASSRRDVKRNEKLFF
V: TRBV6-5
size: NA
D: NA
J: TRBJ1-4

DNA: TGTGCCAGCAGTTACGGACTAGCGGGCTACAATGAGCAGTTCTTC
CDR3: CASSYGLAGYNEQFF
V: TRBV6-5
size: few
D: TRBD2
J: TRBJ2-1

DNA: TGCAGTGCACCTCCGGGACATACCTACGAGCAGTACTTC
CDR3: CSAPPGHTYEQYF
V: TRBV20-1
size: NA
D: NA
J: TRBJ2-7

DNA: TGTGCCAGCAGTGAGGCCAGAGAGAGCAATCAGCCCCAGCATTTT
CDR3: CASSEARESNQPQHF
V: TRBV6-1
size: NA
D: NA
J: TRBJ1-5

DNA: TGTGCCAGCAGGCTAGCCAGTCCCACAGATACGCAGTATTTT
CDR3: CASRLASPTDTQYF
V: TRBV6-4
size: NA
D: NA
J: TRBJ2-3

DNA: TGTGCCAGCAGCTTAACGTATCGGGGTGAAAAACTGTTTTTT
CDR3: CASSLTYRGEKLFF
V: TRBV7-9
size: NA
D: NA
J: TRBJ1-4

DNA: TGTGCCAGCGTCAGGGGGACGGACACTGAAGCTTTCTTT
CDR3: CASVRGTDTEAFF
V: TRBV7-9
size: NA
D: TRBD1
J: TRBJ1-1

DNA: TGTGCCAGTAGTATAGATGGACGGCTTAATTCACCCCTCCACTTT
CDR3: CASSIDGRLNSPLHF
V: TRBV19
size: medium-sized
D: NA
J: TRBJ1-6

DNA: TGCAGCGTTGAAGCCTGGGGATCCTACGAGCAGTACTTC
CDR3: CSVEAWGSYEQYF
V: TRBV29-1
size: NA
D: NA
J: TRBJ2-7

DNA: TGTGCCACCTCGGACCCACCTGGAAACACCAAATATTTT
CDR3: CATSDPPGNTKYF
V: TRBV6-5
size: NA
D: NA
J: TRBJ1-3

DNA: TGTGCCACCAGTGATCCCTCGTACACTGAAGCTTTCTTT
CDR3: CATSDPSYTEAFF
V: TRBV24-1
size: NA
D: NA
J: TRBJ1-1

DNA: TGTGCCAGCAGTGGACAGACAGGGGTTAACTATGGCTACACCTTC
CDR3: CASSGQTGVNYGYTF
V: TRBV6-1
size: NA
D: TRBD1
J: TRBJ1-2

DNA: TGTGCCAGCAGTATGACTAGGGTCACAGATACGCAGTATTTT
CDR3: CASSMTRVTDTQYF
V: TRBV2
size: NA
D: NA
J: TRBJ2-3

DNA: TGTGCCAGCAGCCTAGGATTTTATGAGCAGTTCTTC
CDR3: CASSLGFYEQFF
V: TRBV7-9
size: once
D: NA
J: TRBJ2-1